These 16 T cell receptor beta chains were sequenced from one sample in a study of cytomegalovirus exposure and HLA in healthy donors. PCR primers comprised 60 Vbeta and 13 Jbeta primers. Sequencing was performed with immunoSEQ multiplex PCR; in TCRdb, only in-frame clones are kept and a portion is missing. Of approximately 130,000 clones listed, 77% are singletons. The sequenced sample consisted of PBMCs. The receptor set was obtained from a man aged 18-30 years in good health and CMV-seropositive.

As concerns this clone: An end of the junction does not agree with germline; a read error may underlie this. The chain employs TRBV5-4 and TRBJ2-6, with D possibly matching TRBD1 (5 bases). The CDR3 loop spans 15 amino acids. The germline V gene has CDR1 SGHNT and CDR2 YYREEE (reference sequence). Here the CDR3 DNA reads TGTGCCAGCAGCTCTGAACTATCTGGGGCCAACGGCCTGACTTTC. Translating it yields CASSSELSGANGLTF.

J is TRBJ2-7 and V is TRBV7-9, with TRBD1 as a possible D gene (5 bases). Germline V gene sequence: CDR1 SEHNR, CDR2 FQNEAQ (reference sequence). The CDR3 runs 13 residues. V lost 6 bases and J lost 7, with 16 bases in between. The chain's CDR3 is CASSTQGVLEQYF. DNA for the CDR3: TGTGCCAGCAGTACGCAGGGCGTCTTGGAGCAGTACTTC.

The chain carries TRBV6-5 and TRBJ1-1; D remains ambiguous. V was cut by 7 bases and J by 8 bases, with 11 bases left in between. Germline V lookup: CDR1 MNHEY, CDR2 SVGAGI. This CDR3 contains 11 residues. The chain's CDR3 is CASTYRREAFF. Written as DNA, the CDR3 is TGTGCCAGCACCTACCGGAGGGAAGCTTTCTTT.

The chain carries TRBV5-1 and TRBJ1-1; 9 nucleotides agree with TRBD1. Per the germline V gene, CDR1 is SGHRS and CDR2 is YFSETQ. V was pared by 0 bases and J by 7 bases, with 4 bases of the junction left unmatched. The CDR3 consists of 14 residues. As DNA, the CDR3 is TGCGCCAGCAGCTTGGACAGGGGGCTGGGTGAAGCTTTCTTT. Its translation is CASSLDRGLGEAFF.

The chain carries TRBV27 and TRBJ1-2, with 10 bases lining up with TRBD1. The CDR3 is 14 amino acids. In germline, CDR1 is MNHEY, CDR2 SMNVEV (reference sequence). V shed 6 bases, J shed 9 bases, and the junction held 10 bases outside the gene matches. CDR3 DNA sequence: TGTGCCAGCAGGAACCCGGGACAGGGGTTTAGCTACACCTTC. The encoded protein is CASRNPGQGFSYTF.

This clone appeared a single time. The V call is TRBV19, the J call TRBJ1-1; D not resolved. V dropped 5 bases and J dropped 1 base, with 11 bases sitting between them. The CDR3 consists of 14 residues. Germline V gene data show CDR1 as LNHDA and CDR2 as SQIVND (reference sequence). CDR3 region: CASSAPGENTEAFF. CDR3 coding DNA: TGTGCCAGTAGTGCCCCCGGGGAGAACACTGAAGCTTTCTTT.

This chain joins TRBV29-1 and TRBJ2-7; possible D gene TRBD2, 6 bases. The CDR3 sequence is 12 residues long. Germline lookup yields CDR1 SQVTM and CDR2 ANQGSEA. V shed 6 bases and J shed 5 bases, with 14 bases lying between them. Here the CDR3 reads CSVRAGGDEQYF. The CDR3 DNA is TGCAGCGTGCGCGCCGGGGGAGACGAGCAGTACTTC.

A few counts support this clone. The chain has TRBV13 and TRBJ2-3; TRBD1 might be the D (6 bases). This CDR3 contains 17 residues. V was pared by 4 bases and J by 4 bases, with 21 bases between. Per germline, CDR1 PRHDT and CDR2 FYEKMQ (reference sequence). The chain's CDR3 is CASSSYTSGARSDTQYF. The CDR3 bases are TGTGCCAGCAGCTCCTATACATCAGGGGCCCGGTCAGATACGCAGTATTTT.

The chain links TRBV7-9 to TRBJ1-2, with a possible D match to TRBD1 (5 bases). The CDR3 is made up of 13 amino acids. The germline V and J ends were trimmed by 1 base and 6 bases, with 9 bases remaining between them. CDR1 is SEHNR and CDR2 is FQNEAQ in the germline V gene (reference sequence). CDR3 protein: CASSLGGGDGYTF. CDR3 DNA sequence: TGTGCCAGCAGCTTAGGCGGGGGGGATGGCTACACCTTC.

The chain carries TRBV19 and TRBJ1-5; 8 positions agree with TRBD1. V lost 5 bases to trimming and J lost 4 bases; unmatched junction nucleotides: 7. The CDR3 consists of 15 residues. Germline V CDR1 and CDR2: LNHDA, SQIVND (reference sequence). Written as DNA, the CDR3 is TGTGCCAGTAGTGTGGACAGGGTCCCAAATCAGCCCCAGCATTTT. This sequence encodes CASSVDRVPNQPQHF.

This clone appeared a single time. The chain combines TRBV6-5 with TRBJ2-4, with 7 bases aligning to TRBD1. This CDR3 has 14 residues. Germline V gene lookup returns CDR1 MNHEY and CDR2 SVGAGI. Trimming removed 5 bases from V and 6 bases from J; junction bases left unmatched: 7. The CDR3 spells CASSATGWTNIQYF. CDR3 nucleotide sequence: TGTGCCAGCAGTGCGACAGGGTGGACAAACATTCAGTACTTC.

This clone was recorded only once. The chain carries TRBV28 and TRBJ2-3; 8 bases match TRBD2. This CDR3 comprises 14 residues. Germline CDR1 is MDHEN and CDR2 is SYDVKM. The V segment lost 6 bases and the J segment 4 bases; nucleotides outside the gene matches: 6. The CDR3 protein is CASSRGGVSDTQYF. DNA for the CDR3: TGTGCCAGCAGCCGGGGGGGGGTTTCAGATACGCAGTATTTT.

This clone occurred a few times. J is TRBJ2-3 and V is TRBV5-1, with D tentatively TRBD2 (6 bases). Germline V gene data show CDR1 as SGHRS and CDR2 as YFSETQ. V dropped 4 bases and J dropped 0 bases, with 15 bases sitting between them. This CDR3 is 16 amino acids long. The CDR3 nucleotides read TGCGCCAGCAGCCCAACGCCGGCGGGAAGCACAGATACGCAGTATTTT. This translates into CASSPTPAGSTDTQYF.

V is TRBV28 and J is TRBJ1-5; D ambiguous. The CDR3 loop spans 13 amino acids. The ends were cut back, 5 bases at V and 0 bases at J, with 5 bases in the middle. Germline loops: CDR1 MDHEN, CDR2 SYDVKM. The CDR3 loop reads CASSLLSNQPQHF. DNA of the CDR3: TGTGCCAGCAGTCTTCTTAGCAATCAGCCCCAGCATTTT.

This clone has only one observation. The chain carries TRBV19 and TRBJ2-5; possible D gene TRBD2, 6 bases. There are 15 residues in the CDR3. Germline V gene data show CDR1 as LNHDA and CDR2 as SQIVND (reference sequence). V gave up 1 base and J gave up 2 bases, with 11 bases separating them. The CDR3 DNA is TGTGCCAGTAGTATAGGAGGGAGGAGGCAAGAGACCCAGTACTTC. Translating gives CASSIGGRRQETQYF.

This clone was recorded only once. This chain links TRBV2 with TRBJ1-3, with 9 nucleotides matching TRBD1. CDR3 length equals 14 residues. V was pared by 7 bases and J by 4 bases, with 5 bases of the junction left unmatched. Germline V gene data show CDR1 as SNHLY and CDR2 as FYNNEI. The CDR3 bases are TGTGCCAGCAACTTGGACAGGGGAGGAAACACCATATATTTT. It translates to CASNLDRGGNTIYF.